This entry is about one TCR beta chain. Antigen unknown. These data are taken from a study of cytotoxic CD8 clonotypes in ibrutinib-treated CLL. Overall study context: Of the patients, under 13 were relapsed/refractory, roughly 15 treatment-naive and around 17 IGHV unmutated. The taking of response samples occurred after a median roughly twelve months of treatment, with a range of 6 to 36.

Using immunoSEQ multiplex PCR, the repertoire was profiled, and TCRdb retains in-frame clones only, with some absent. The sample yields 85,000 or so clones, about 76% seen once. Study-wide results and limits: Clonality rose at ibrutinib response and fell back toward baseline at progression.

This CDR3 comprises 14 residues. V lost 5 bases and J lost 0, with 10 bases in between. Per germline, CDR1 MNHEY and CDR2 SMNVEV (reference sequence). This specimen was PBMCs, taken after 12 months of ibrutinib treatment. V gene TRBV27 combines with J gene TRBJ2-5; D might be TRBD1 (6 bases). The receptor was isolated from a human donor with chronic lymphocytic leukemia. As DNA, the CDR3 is TGTGCCAGCAGTCCCACAGGGAACCAAGAGACCCAGTACTTC. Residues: CASSPTGNQETQYF.